A single sample is the source of the 14 T cell receptor beta chains below, sequenced in a study of OX40 agonist ivuxolimab in advanced cancers. Measured with immunoSEQ multiplex PCR; TCRdb has only the in-frame clones, and not every one. This sample has about 20,000 clones; about 93% occur once, and the top ten carry 50% to 65%. The sequenced sample was CD4+ or CD8+ T cells sorted from blood, obtained in a trial of the OX40 agonist ivuxolimab. All receptors come from an adult with an advanced solid tumor such as melanoma, head and neck, liver or kidney cancer.

The chain carries TRBV5-6 and TRBJ2-5; 8 nucleotides match TRBD1. Losses at the gene ends were 5 bases for V and 2 bases for J; bases not matched to a gene: 5. The germline V gene has CDR1 SGHDT and CDR2 YYEEEE. The CDR3 is 14 amino acids. In nucleotides, the CDR3 is TGTGCCAGCAGTTTGTGGACAGGGCAAGAGACCCAGTACTTC. Amino acid sequence: CASSLWTGQETQYF.

The chain joins TRBV6-5 to TRBJ2-3; weak D call: TRBD1 (7 bases). V was trimmed by 4 bases and J by 2 bases, leaving 10 bases between them. There are 14 residues in the CDR3. The germline V gene has CDR1 MNHEY and CDR2 SVGAGI. The CDR3 is CASSSGGPTDTQYF. For the CDR3, the DNA is TGTGCCAGCAGTTCAGGGGGGCCCACAGATACGCAGTATTTT.

The chain has TRBV4-1 and TRBJ2-3; D remains unclear. Per germline, CDR1 MGHRA and CDR2 YSYEKL. V was cut by 1 base and J by 4 bases, with 9 bases left in between. This CDR3 contains 14 residues. In nucleotides, the CDR3 is TGCGCCAGCAGCCAAGGTGTTGGGGCAGATACGCAGTATTTT. It yields the protein CASSQGVGADTQYF.

The V and J genes are TRBV2 and TRBJ1-3, with D possibly TRBD1 on 5 matching bases. Germline CDR1 SNHLY, CDR2 FYNNEI. The CDR3 is 16 residues long. Between the trimmed V and J ends, which lost 6 bases and 0 bases, there was a span of 15 bases. The chain's CDR3 is CASRDGHLDSGNTIYF. Here the CDR3 DNA reads TGTGCCAGCAGGGACGGACACTTGGACTCTGGAAACACCATATATTTT.

In its sample, this clone was seen once. The chain is built from TRBV11-2 and TRBJ2-1; D is undetermined. The germline V gene has CDR1 SGHAT and CDR2 FQNNGV. V dropped 1 base and J dropped 4 bases, with 5 bases sitting between them. This CDR3 is 13 amino acids long. CDR3 loop: CASSLAEYNEQFF. The CDR3 bases are TGTGCCAGCAGCTTAGCTGAGTACAATGAGCAGTTCTTC.

The table lists this clone with a few counts. This chain uses TRBV4-1 with TRBJ1-5, with D unclear. Between the trimmed V and J ends, which lost 4 bases and 8 bases, there was a span of 18 bases. The CDR3 length is 15 residues. Germline CDR1 is MGHRA and CDR2 is YSYEKL. The CDR3 reads CASSPGAQVVEPQHF. CDR3 in DNA: TGCGCCAGCAGCCCCGGTGCGCAGGTTGTAGAGCCCCAGCATTTT.

This chain uses TRBV19 with TRBJ2-1; no clear D gene. Deletions cut 3 bases from V and 5 bases from J, with 5 bases between. Germline V CDR1 and CDR2: LNHDA, SQIVND (reference sequence). There are 12 residues in the CDR3. This CDR3 reads CASSILHNEQFF. The CDR3 coding sequence is TGTGCCAGTAGTATCTTACACAATGAGCAGTTCTTC.

J is TRBJ1-1 and V is TRBV11-2; possibly TRBD1 for D (5 bases). V was trimmed by 8 bases and J by 4 bases, leaving 14 bases between them. The CDR3 is 13 residues long. Germline lookup yields CDR1 SGHAT and CDR2 FQNNGV. The CDR3 protein is CASCCGGATEAFF. CDR3 DNA: TGTGCCAGCTGTTGTGGAGGGGCCACTGAAGCTTTCTTT.

The chain uses TRBV5-4 and TRBJ2-7; 7 positions agree with TRBD2. Germline loops: CDR1 SGHNT, CDR2 YYREEE (reference sequence). CDR3 length: 14 residues. Trimming at V came to 4 bases and at J to 3 bases, leaving 7 bases not matched to a gene. CDR3 nucleotides: TGTGCCAGCAGCCCGGGGTCTAGCGGCTACGAGCAGTACTTC. Protein: CASSPGSSGYEQYF.

A single count supports this clone. The J gene is TRBJ1-5, the V gene TRBV4-1, with D maybe TRBD1 (5 bases). Germline-derived CDR1 and CDR2 are MGHRA and YSYEKL. V gave up 3 bases and J gave up 5 bases, with 14 bases separating them. This CDR3 is built from 15 residues. The CDR3 nucleotides read TGCGCCAGCAGCCAGGCAGGCAGGGCGGATCAGCCCCAGCATTTT. It codes for CASSQAGRADQPQHF.

The J gene is TRBJ2-7, the V gene TRBV11-2; possible D gene TRBD2, 5 bases. The germline CDR1 and CDR2 sequences are SGHAT and FQNNGV. The length of the CDR3 is 14 residues. Trimming took off 4 bases at V and 7 bases at J, with 17 bases between the two ends. The CDR3 DNA reads TGTGCCAGCAGCTCCCTAGCTCTCCCCGTGGAGCAGTACTTC. This encodes CASSSLALPVEQYF.

V and J are TRBV7-8 and TRBJ2-2; 15 positions match TRBD2. Germline values: CDR1 SGHVS, CDR2 FQNEAQ. Unmatched junction bases numbered 3, after V lost 5 bases and J lost 5 bases. The CDR3 loop spans 16 amino acids. Written as DNA, the CDR3 is TGTGCCAGCAGCGAGGGACTAGCGGGGGGAACCGGGGAGCTGTTTTTT. Translated: CASSEGLAGGTGELFF.

The gene calls are TRBV6-4 and TRBJ2-1, with no clear D. This CDR3 comprises 12 residues. Trimming pared 1 base from V and 10 bases from J, leaving 8 bases between. CDR1 is MRHNA, CDR2 SNTAGT, per germline. This CDR3 is CASSDWDGEQFF. The CDR3 nucleotides read TGTGCCAGCAGTGACTGGGATGGGGAGCAGTTCTTC.

The gene calls are TRBV7-9 and TRBJ2-1; 9 bases align to TRBD1. The length of the CDR3 is 16 residues. The germline V gene encodes CDR1 SEHNR and CDR2 FQNEAQ (reference sequence). V lost 3 bases and J lost 8; bases outside the gene matches: 11. The chain's CDR3 is CASSFDTGGLSHEQFF. The CDR3 DNA follows: TGTGCCAGCAGCTTTGATACAGGGGGCCTCAGCCATGAGCAGTTCTTC.